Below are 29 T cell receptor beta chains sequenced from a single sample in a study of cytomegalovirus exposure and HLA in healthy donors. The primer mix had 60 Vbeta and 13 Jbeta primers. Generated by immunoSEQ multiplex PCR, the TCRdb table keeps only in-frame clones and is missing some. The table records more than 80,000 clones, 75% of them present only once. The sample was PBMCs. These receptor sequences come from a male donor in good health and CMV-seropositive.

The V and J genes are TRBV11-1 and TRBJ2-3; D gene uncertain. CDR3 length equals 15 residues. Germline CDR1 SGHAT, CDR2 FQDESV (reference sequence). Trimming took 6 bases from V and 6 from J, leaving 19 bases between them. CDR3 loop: CASRLTTFLFDTQYF. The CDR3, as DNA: TGTGCCAGCAGGCTAACTACCTTCCTGTTTGATACGCAGTATTTT. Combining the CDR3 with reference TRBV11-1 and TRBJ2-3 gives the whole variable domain EAEVAQSPRYKITEKSQAVAFWCDPISGHATLYWYRQILGQGPELLVQFQDESVVDDSQLPKDRFSAERLKGVDSTLKIQPAELGDSAMYLCASRLTTFLFDTQYFGPGTRLTVL.

This CDR3 reads CAWSYMTEYTEAFF. The CDR3 bases are TGTGCCTGGAGTTATATGACAGAGTACACTGAAGCTTTCTTT. V is TRBV30 and J is TRBJ1-1; possible D gene TRBD1, 5 bases. The CDR3 totals 14 residues. Germline lookup yields CDR1 GTSNPN and CDR2 SVGIG (reference sequence). V lost 2 bases to trimming and J lost 3 bases, with 13 bases between them. The entire variable domain, with the rest obtained from reference TRBV30 and TRBJ1-1, is as follows: SQTIHQWPATLVQPVGSPLSLECTVEGTSNPNLYWYRQAAGRGLQLLFYSVGIGQISSEVPQNLSASRPQDRQFILSSKKLLLSDSGFYLCAWSYMTEYTEAFFGQGTRLTVV.

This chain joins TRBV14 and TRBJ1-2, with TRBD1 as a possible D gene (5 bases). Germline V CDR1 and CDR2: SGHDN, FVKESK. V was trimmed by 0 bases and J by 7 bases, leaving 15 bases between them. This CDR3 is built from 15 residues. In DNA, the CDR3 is TGTGCCAGCAGCCAAGATCTGGCGGGGGGAACTGGCTACACCTTC. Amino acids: CASSQDLAGGTGYTF.

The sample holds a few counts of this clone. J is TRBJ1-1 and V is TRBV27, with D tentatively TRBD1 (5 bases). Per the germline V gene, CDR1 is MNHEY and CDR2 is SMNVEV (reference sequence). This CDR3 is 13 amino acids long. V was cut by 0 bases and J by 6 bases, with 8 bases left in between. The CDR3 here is CASSLSLTAEAFF. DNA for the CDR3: TGTGCCAGCAGTTTATCCTTGACAGCTGAAGCTTTCTTT.

The DNA for the CDR3 is TGTGCCAGCAGCTTAGGACAGCCTAATGAAAAACTGTTTTTT. As protein: CASSLGQPNEKLFF. The genes are TRBV7-6 and TRBJ1-4; D might be TRBD1 (5 bases). Germline CDR1 SGHVS, CDR2 FNYEAQ. The V end was cut by 1 base, the J end by 3 bases, with 6 bases between. The CDR3 runs to 14 residues.

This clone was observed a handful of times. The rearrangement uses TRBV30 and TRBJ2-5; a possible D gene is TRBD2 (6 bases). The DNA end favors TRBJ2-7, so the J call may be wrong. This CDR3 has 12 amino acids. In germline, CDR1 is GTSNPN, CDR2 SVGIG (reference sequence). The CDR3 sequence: CAWRGLTYEQYF. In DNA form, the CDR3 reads TGTGCCTGGAGGGGACTTACCTACGAGCAGTACTTC.

CDR3 in amino acids: CASRGAGSGNTIYF. CDR3 sequence (DNA): TGTGCCAGCAGAGGGGCAGGATCTGGAAACACCATATATTTT. The V call is TRBV28, the J call TRBJ1-3; possibly TRBD1 for D (5 bases). V was shortened by 6 bases and J by 1 base, with 10 bases between the two germline ends. The germline V gene has CDR1 MDHEN and CDR2 SYDVKM. This CDR3 comprises 14 residues.

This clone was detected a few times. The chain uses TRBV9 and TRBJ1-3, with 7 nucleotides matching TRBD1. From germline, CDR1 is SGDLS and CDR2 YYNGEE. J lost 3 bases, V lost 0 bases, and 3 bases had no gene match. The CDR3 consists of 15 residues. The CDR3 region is CASSVGTGGGNTIYF. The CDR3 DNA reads TGTGCCAGCAGCGTAGGGACAGGCGGTGGAAACACCATATATTTT.

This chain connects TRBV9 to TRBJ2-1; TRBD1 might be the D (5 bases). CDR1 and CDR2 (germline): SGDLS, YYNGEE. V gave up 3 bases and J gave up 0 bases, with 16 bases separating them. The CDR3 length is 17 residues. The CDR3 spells CASSARVFDSSYNEQFF. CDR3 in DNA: TGTGCCAGCAGCGCCCGGGTATTTGACAGCTCCTACAATGAGCAGTTCTTC.

DNA for the CDR3: TGTGCCAGCAGGACCGGACAGGGGGCAGGTTCAGGCAATCAGCCCCAGCATTTT. The encoded protein is CASRTGQGAGSGNQPQHF. The V and J genes are TRBV28 and TRBJ1-5; 11 bases line up with TRBD1. The germline V gene has CDR1 MDHEN and CDR2 SYDVKM. Unmatched junction bases numbered 12, after V lost 6 bases and J lost 2 bases. CDR3 length: 18 residues.

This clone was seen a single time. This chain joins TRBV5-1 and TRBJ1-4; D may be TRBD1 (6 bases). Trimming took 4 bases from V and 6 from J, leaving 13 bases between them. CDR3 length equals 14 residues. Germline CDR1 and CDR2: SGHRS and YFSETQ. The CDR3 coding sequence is TGCGCCAGCAGCCCGGGGGGGCGGCATGAAAAACTGTTTTTT. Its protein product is CASSPGGRHEKLFF.

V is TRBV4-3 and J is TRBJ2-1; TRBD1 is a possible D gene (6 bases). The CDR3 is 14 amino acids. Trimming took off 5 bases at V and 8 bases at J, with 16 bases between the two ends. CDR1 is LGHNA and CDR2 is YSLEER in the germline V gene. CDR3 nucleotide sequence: TGCGCCAGCAGCAAGGGTCCCCCAGGGGATGAGCAGTTCTTC. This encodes CASSKGPPGDEQFF.

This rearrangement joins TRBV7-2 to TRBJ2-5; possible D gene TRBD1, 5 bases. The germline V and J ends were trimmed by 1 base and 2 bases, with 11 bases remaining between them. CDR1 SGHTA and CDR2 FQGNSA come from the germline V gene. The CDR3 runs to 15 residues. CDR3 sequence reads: CASSLVQGGQETQYF. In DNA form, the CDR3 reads TGTGCCAGCAGCTTAGTGCAGGGTGGGCAAGAGACCCAGTACTTC.

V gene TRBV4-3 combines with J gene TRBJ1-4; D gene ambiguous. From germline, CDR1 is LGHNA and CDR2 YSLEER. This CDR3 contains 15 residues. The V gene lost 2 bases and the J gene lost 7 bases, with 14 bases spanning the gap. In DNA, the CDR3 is TGCGCCAGCAGCCAAAAACCACAGTCGGTTGAAAAACTGTTTTTT. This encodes CASSQKPQSVEKLFF.

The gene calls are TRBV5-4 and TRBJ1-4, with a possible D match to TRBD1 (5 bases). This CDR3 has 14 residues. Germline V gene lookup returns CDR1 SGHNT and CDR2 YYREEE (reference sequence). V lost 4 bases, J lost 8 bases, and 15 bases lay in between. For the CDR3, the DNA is TGTGCCAGCAGCGAAGATCTGGGGGGGGAAAAACTGTTTTTT. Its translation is CASSEDLGGEKLFF.

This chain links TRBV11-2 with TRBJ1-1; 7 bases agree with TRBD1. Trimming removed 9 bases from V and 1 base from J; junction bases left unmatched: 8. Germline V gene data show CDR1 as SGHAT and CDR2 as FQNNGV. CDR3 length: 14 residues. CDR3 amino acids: CASGTVLGNTEAFF. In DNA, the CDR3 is TGTGCCAGTGGGACAGTTCTAGGGAACACTGAAGCTTTCTTT. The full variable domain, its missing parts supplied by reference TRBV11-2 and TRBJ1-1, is EAGVAQSPRYKIIEKRQSVAFWCNPISGHATLYWYQQILGQGPKLLIQFQNNGVVDDSQLPKDRFSAERLKGVDSTLKIQPAKLEDSAVYLCASGTVLGNTEAFFGQGTRLTVV.

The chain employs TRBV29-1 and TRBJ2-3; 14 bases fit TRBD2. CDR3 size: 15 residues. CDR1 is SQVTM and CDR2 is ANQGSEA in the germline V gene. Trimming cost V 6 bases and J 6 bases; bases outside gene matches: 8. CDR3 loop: CSVPRLAGGPDTQYF. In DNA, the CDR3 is TGCAGCGTCCCACGACTAGCGGGGGGGCCGGATACGCAGTATTTT.

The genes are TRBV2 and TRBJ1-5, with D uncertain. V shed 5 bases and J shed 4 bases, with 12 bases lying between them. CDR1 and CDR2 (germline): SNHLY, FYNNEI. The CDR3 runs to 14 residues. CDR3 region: CASSIGLWNQPQHF. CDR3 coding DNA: TGTGCCAGCAGTATCGGGTTGTGGAATCAGCCCCAGCATTTT.

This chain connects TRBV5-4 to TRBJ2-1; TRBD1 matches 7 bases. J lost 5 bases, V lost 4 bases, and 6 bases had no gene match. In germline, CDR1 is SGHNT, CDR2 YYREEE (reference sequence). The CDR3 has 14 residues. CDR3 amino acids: CASSTATGNNEQFF. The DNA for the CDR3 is TGTGCCAGCAGCACCGCGACAGGGAACAATGAGCAGTTCTTC.

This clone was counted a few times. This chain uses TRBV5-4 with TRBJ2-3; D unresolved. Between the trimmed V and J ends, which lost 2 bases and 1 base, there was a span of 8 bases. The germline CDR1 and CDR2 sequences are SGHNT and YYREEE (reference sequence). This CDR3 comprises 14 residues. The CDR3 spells CASSFSVRTDTQYF. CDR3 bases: TGTGCCAGCAGCTTCTCAGTACGCACAGATACGCAGTATTTT.

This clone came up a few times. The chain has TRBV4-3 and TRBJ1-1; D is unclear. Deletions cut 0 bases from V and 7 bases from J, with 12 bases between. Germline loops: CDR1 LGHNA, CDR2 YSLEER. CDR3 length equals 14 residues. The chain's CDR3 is CASSQDSGRDEAFF. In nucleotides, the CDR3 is TGCGCCAGCAGCCAAGACTCCGGACGGGATGAAGCTTTCTTT.

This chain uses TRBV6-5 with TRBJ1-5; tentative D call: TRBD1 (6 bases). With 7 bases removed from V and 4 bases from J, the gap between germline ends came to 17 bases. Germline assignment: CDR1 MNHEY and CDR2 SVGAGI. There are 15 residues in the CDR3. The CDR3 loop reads CASIWTAKTNQPQHF. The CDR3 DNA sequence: TGTGCCAGCATCTGGACAGCAAAGACAAATCAGCCCCAGCATTTT.

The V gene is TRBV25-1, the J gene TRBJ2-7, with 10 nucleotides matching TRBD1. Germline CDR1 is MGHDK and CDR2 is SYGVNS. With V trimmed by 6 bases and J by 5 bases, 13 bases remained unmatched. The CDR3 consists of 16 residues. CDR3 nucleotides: TGTGCCAGCAGCGGGGTGGACAGGGGGGCCGGGGACGAGCAGTACTTC. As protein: CASSGVDRGAGDEQYF.

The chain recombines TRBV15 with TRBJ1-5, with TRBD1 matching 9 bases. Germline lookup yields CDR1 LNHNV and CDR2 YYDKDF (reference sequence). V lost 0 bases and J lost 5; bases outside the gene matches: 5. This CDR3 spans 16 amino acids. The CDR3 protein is CATSRDGGQGYQPQHF. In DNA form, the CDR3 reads TGTGCCACCAGCAGAGATGGGGGACAGGGATATCAGCCCCAGCATTTT.

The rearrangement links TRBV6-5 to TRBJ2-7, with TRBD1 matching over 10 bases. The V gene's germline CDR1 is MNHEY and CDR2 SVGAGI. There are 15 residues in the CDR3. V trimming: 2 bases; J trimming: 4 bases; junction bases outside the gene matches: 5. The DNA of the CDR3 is TGTGCCAGCAGTTACGGGACAGGGGACCTTTACGAGCAGTACTTC. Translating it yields CASSYGTGDLYEQYF.

CDR3 in amino acids: CASKRVAGDGETQYF. CDR3 DNA sequence: TGTGCCAGCAAAAGGGTAGCGGGGGATGGAGAGACCCAGTACTTC. The V and J genes are TRBV6-6 and TRBJ2-5; 9 bases line up with TRBD2. CDR3 length equals 15 residues. With V trimmed by 7 bases and J by 4 bases, 10 bases remained unmatched. Germline V CDR1 and CDR2: MNHNY, SVGAGI (reference sequence).

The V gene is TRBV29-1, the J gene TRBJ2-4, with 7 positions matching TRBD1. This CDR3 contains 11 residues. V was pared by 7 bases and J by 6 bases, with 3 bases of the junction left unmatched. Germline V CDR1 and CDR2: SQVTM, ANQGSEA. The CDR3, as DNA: TGCAGCGCTTACAGGGGAAACATTCAGTACTTC. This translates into CSAYRGNIQYF.

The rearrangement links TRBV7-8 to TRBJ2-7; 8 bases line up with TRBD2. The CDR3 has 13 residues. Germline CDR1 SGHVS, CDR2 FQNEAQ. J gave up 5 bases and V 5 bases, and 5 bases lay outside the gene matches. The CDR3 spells CASSTGRGNEQYF. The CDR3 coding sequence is TGTGCCAGCAGCACCGGGAGGGGGAACGAGCAGTACTTC.

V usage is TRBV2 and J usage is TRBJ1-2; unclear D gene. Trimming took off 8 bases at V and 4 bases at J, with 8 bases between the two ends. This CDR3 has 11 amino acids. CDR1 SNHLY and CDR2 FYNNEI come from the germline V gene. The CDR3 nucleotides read TGTGCCAGCTCGTGGCTCTATGGCTACACCTTC. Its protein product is CASSWLYGYTF.